This T cell receptor beta chain was sequenced during a study of cytomegalovirus exposure and HLA in healthy donors. Notes on the study in general: TCR beta chains numbering under 200 were designated cytomegalovirus-associated. Despite most TCR sequences being rare, some public TCRs occurred in many donors.

Worth noting for this clone: Its target is unknown.

The method was immunoSEQ multiplex PCR; TCRdb's version includes in-frame clones alone and lacks a portion of them. Among more than 55,000 clones listed, around 90% were seen once. Germline values: CDR1 LGHNA, CDR2 YNFKEQ. J gave up 3 bases and V 4 bases, and 5 bases lay outside the gene matches. The CDR3 spans 14 residues. This receptor was taken from a woman between 18 and 29 years old in good health and CMV-seronegative. This rearrangement joins TRBV4-2 to TRBJ1-2; 7 bases match TRBD1. The material sequenced was PBMCs. Here the CDR3 DNA reads TGTGCCAGCAGCCCGGGGGGGACAGACTATGGCTACACCTTC. This encodes CASSPGGTDYGYTF.